This TCR beta chain was identified during a study of beta chain features in type 1 diabetes. Study information: Patients were similar to healthy donors in age and gender (as well as in cell yields). Whole-study results and caveats: In all four CD4+ subsets, TCRB CDR3 length was significantly, moderately reduced in type 1 diabetes.

Germline V gene sequence: CDR1 GTSNPN, CDR2 SVGIG (reference sequence). This CDR3 is built from 13 residues. The trim removed 4 bases at V and 7 bases at J, leaving 6 bases unmatched. This clone was seen more than once but under ten times. Its antigen is not identified. Per donor, one heparinised blood draw averaged approximately 120 mL. Naive, central memory, regulatory and stem cell-like memory cells within the CD4+ compartment were sorted using CD45RO/CCR7/CD25/CD127/CD95/CD27. The authors reverse transcribed all of the isolated RNA, so sequencing captured expressed TCRB transcripts. Only in-frame clones appear in the TCRdb table, and some are missing; sequencing was by immunoSEQ multiplex PCR. Counted here are 160,000 or so clones, approximately 9.1% occurring once; the ten biggest clones make up over 2%.

The sequence derives from a woman in her late teens or twenties in good health. Sequencing was carried out using central memory CD4+ T cells from blood. V is TRBV30 and J is TRBJ1-4, with TRBD1 identical over 7 bases. CDR3 bases: TGTGCCTGGATGGCAGGGGGGACTGAAAAACTGTTTTTT. It translates to CAWMAGGTEKLFF.